The T cell receptor (beta chain) under discussion was sequenced for a study of Ad26.COV2.S vaccination and SARS-CoV-2 variants. Study background: COV1001, an Ad26.COV2.S trial, supplied this vaccine-arm donor. Into the muscle, Ad26.COV2.S was dosed once or twice, 56 days apart.

With respect to this clone: Its antigen is undetermined.

Sequencing used immunoSEQ multiplex PCR; TCRdb keeps in-frame clones, though not all of them. Among hundreds of thousands of clones listed, approximately 89% were seen once. Regarding the study as a whole: Participants in the vaccine arm had higher spike-specific TCR breadth; placebo recipients had lower.

Treatment given: roughly 19 received Ad26.COV2.S at low or high dose, single or two shots; several received placebo; per-sample allocation not given. At day 63 after the first vaccine or placebo injection, samples were drawn. An Ad26 vector was used to express Wuhan-strain SARS-CoV-2 spike as the vaccine. The CDR3 totals 13 residues. The origin of this receptor is a person aged 18-60 years who received the Ad26.COV2.S COVID-19 vaccine or a placebo. V is TRBV21-1 and J is TRBJ2-3. TRBV21-1 is termed a pseudogene. This sample comprised peripheral blood, obtained in a trial of Ad26.COV2.S vaccine versus placebo. CDR3 nucleotide sequence: TGTGCCAGCAGCAACATCCTCACAGATACGCAGTATTTT. This codes for CASSNILTDTQYF.